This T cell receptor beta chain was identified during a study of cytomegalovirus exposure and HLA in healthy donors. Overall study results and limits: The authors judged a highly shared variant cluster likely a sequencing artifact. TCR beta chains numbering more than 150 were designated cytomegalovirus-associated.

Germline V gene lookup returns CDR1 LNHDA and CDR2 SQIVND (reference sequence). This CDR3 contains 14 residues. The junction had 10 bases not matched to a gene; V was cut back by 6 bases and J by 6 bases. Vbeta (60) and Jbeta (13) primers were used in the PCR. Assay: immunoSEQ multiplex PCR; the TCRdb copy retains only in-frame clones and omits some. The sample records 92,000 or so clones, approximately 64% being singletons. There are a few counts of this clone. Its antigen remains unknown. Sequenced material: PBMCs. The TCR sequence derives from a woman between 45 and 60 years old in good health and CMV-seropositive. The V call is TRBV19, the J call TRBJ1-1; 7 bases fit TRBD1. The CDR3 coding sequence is TGTGCCAGTAGGGGCGGCAGGGGGAGACCTGAAGCTTTCTTT. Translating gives CASRGGRGRPEAFF.